A single T cell receptor (beta chain) is shown here with its context. Its antigen remains unknown. The data are from a study of T cell responses to AZD1222 COVID-19 vaccine. Findings and limits, study-wide: Vaccine-associated CD4 TCRs ranged over spike, dominating at 160-218 and 743-854. Unmutated regions of variants are reportedly targeted by nearly half of spike-specific TCRs.

Sequencing used immunoSEQ multiplex PCR; TCRdb keeps in-frame clones, though not all of them. The sample records about 200,000 clones, roughly 92% being singletons. The germline V gene has CDR1 SQVTM and CDR2 ANQGSEA. The CDR3 is made up of 15 amino acids. V dropped 6 bases and J dropped 1 base, with 19 bases sitting between them. The J gene is TRBJ2-7, the V gene TRBV29-1; maybe TRBD2 (7 bases). The source was peripheral blood, collected 28 days after the second dose of the MenACWY control vaccine. The TCR originated in an adult who received the MenACWY meningococcal vaccine as a control. CDR3 amino acids: CSVIRGASASYEQYF. The CDR3 nucleotides are TGCAGCGTAATCCGGGGGGCTAGCGCGTCCTACGAGCAGTACTTC.